This T cell receptor beta chain was documented in a study of T cells in Graves' hyperthyroidism and ophthalmopathy (dated by TCRdb to between 2018 and 2020). With respect to the entire study: TCR V-J signatures able to tell the groups apart were searched for in a discovery cohort of approximately 95 patients, of whom more than 40 had Graves' ophthalmopathy and roughly 57 had stable Graves' hyperthyroidism. Prospective prediction of ophthalmopathy was tested in an independent validation cohort consisting of some 19 hyperthyroidism patients and 15 to 17 patients who later progressed to ophthalmopathy. The roughly 94 discovery patients were randomly divided into training and test sets at a 7:3 ratio. The study also compared thyroid tissue and blood T-cell repertoires from a handful of Graves' hyperthyroidism patients. Following sampling, methimazole starting at 30 mg daily was given to hyperthyroidism patients, and high-dose intravenous methylprednisolone was given to ophthalmopathy patients. The paper describes TCR Vbeta CDR3 sequencing of roughly 130 peripheral blood samples, made up of some 42 ophthalmopathy patients, roughly 75 hyperthyroidism patients and some 17 progressor patients.

TCR beta CDR3 regions were amplified from RNA transcripts. For the first round of RT-PCR on the TCR CDR3, the HTBI primer set was used together with the Qiagen OneStep RT-PCR kit. A second multiplex PCR round built the libraries, followed by size selection and purification. Paired-end sequencing of the libraries was performed with 100 bp reads on an Illumina HiSeq2000. Per the original workflow: SOAPnuke was used to process the raw data, removing reads that contained adapters or uncalled bases, had a mean Phred below 15, or lacked an exact match to the constant primer or identifier. High-quality paired reads were merged with COPE v1.2.5, and unique nucleotide sequences were defined as clonotypes. MiTCR v1.1 was used to align clonotypes to the IMGT TRBV, TRBD and TRBJ reference segments. Analysis was restricted to V-J combinations with a frequency above 0.0001, which covered 98% to 99.2% of repertoires. The TCS score was defined as F50 (clonal expansion) divided by E x V (chaos), with BLOSUM62-based TCRdist calculated between CDR3 peptides within each V-J. Welch's t-statistics and random forest reduced 500 to 650 V-J features to 10 to 15, which were used in a naive Bayes classifier (R e1071). The Morisita-Horn index was used to measure how similar the thyroid and blood repertoires were. TCRdb ran its own pipeline on the public reads, namely fastp trimming at Q25 and MiXCR clone calling, and kept in-frame beta chains. Rows matching on CDR3 protein sequence are summarized as one entry with the most common DNA and genes. These V and J calls are TCRdb output, not the study's own analysis. The sample has 550,000 to 600,000 distinct CDR3 sequences on record, under 60% of them singletons. The ten largest clonotypes hold roughly 20% of the sample.

On the study overall, not on this receptor specifically: In validation, the model predicted progression to ophthalmopathy a median of about 6.5 months before onset, with about 70% sensitivity and roughly 72% specificity. A 13 V-J signature model separated ophthalmopathy from stable hyperthyroidism, with over 85% sensitivity and roughly 81% specificity in cross-validation and 80%/75% in testing. Most expanded thyroid clonotypes (frequency above 0.001) were also detected in blood, suggesting blood repertoires may reflect thyroid immune responses. Sample size was not statistically predetermined, and investigators were not blinded to group allocation.

There are many counts of this clonotype. Its antigen remains undetermined. The sample holds no much larger clone one base away, and base qualities are not on file. The CDR3 goes from the cysteine to the phenylalanine over 16 residues. Here the CDR3 DNA is all that survives: 48 bases in frame from base 1. The germline V gene (reference sequence) specifies LNHDA as CDR1 and SQIVND as CDR2. Relative to germline, V is 5 bases shorter and J is 4 bases shorter, with 20 bases between their ends. Patients with uncontrolled infections, other autoimmune diseases, pregnancy or lactation were excluded. Clinical symptoms, serum thyroxine and TRAb, thyroid ultrasound, and orbital computed tomography formed the basis for the diagnoses. Total RNA was extracted with Trizol reagent, and quality was checked on an Agilent 2100 Bioanalyzer.

Sequenced material: peripheral blood or thyroid tissue (not recorded which). This sequence was found in an adult woman with Graves' disease, either hyperthyroidism or ophthalmopathy (not recorded which). This receptor chain uses TRBV19 and TRBJ1-1, with the identity of the D gene unclear. The CDR3 reads CASSSPGREKGTEAFF. The bases read TGTGCCAGTAGTTCCCCGGGGAGGGAAAAAGGCACTGAAGCTTTCTTT.